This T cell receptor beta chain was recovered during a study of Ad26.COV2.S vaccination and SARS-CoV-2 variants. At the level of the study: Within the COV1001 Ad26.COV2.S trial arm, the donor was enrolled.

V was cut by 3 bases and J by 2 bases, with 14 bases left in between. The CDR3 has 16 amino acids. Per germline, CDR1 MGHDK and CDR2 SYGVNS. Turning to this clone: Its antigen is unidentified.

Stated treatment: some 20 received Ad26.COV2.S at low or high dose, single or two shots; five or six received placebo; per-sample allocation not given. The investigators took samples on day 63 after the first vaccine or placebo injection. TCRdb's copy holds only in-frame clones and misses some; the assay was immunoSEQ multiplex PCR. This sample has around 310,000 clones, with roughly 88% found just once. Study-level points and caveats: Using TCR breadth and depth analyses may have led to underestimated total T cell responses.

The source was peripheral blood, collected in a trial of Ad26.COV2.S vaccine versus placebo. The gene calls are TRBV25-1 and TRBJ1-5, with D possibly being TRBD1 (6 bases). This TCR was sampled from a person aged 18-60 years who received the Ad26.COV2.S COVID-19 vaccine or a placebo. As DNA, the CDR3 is TGTGCCAGCAGTGACTCAGCAGGGGAGGGCAATCAGCCCCAGCATTTT. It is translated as CASSDSAGEGNQPQHF.